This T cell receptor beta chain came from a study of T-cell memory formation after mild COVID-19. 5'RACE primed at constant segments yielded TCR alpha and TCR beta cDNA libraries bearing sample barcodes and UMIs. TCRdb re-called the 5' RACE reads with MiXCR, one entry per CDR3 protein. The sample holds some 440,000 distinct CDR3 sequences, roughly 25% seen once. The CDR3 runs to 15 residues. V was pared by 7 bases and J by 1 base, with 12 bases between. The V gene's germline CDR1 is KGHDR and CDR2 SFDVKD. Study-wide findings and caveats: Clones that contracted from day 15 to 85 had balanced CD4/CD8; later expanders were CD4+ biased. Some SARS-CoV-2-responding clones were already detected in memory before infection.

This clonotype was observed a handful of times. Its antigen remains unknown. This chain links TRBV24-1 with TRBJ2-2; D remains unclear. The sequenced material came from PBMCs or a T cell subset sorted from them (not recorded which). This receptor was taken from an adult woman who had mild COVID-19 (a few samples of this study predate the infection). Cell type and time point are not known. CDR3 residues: CATSGTGKNTGELFF. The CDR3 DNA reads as TGTGCCACCAGCGGTACTGGGAAGAACACCGGGGAGCTGTTTTTT.